This T cell receptor (beta chain) was profiled in a study of cytomegalovirus exposure and HLA in healthy donors. A word on this clone: Antigen specificity is unknown.

CDR1 and CDR2 from the germline V gene are SNHLY and FYNNEI. This CDR3 comprises 13 residues. V was pared by 6 bases and J by 4 bases, with 12 bases between. The PCR ran on 60 Vbeta and 13 Jbeta primers. Repertoires were generated with immunoSEQ multiplex PCR, while TCRdb's copy carries only in-frame clones and drops some. The sample has around 100,000 clones, roughly 70% seen once. The study's findings and limits: When analyzed later, a missense DCLRE1C variant was found to be linked to TCR beta V- and J-gene trimming. Earlier analysis yielded a pattern in which most TCR beta V segments were productive about 87% or about 30% of the time. Follow-up analysis found HLA locus-dependent TCR association rates, highest for DRB1 and lowest for HLA-C. Among donors in an Asian-associated ancestry cluster, a later analysis reportedly found fewer N-insertions than the roughly 670-donor mean.

This chain connects TRBV2 to TRBJ1-2; D gene ambiguous. Sequences were obtained from PBMCs. The origin of this receptor is a woman younger than 30 in good health and CMV-seropositive. CDR3 in DNA: TGTGCCAGCAGCGTCGAGGTTGGCTATGGCTACACCTTC. Translation: CASSVEVGYGYTF.